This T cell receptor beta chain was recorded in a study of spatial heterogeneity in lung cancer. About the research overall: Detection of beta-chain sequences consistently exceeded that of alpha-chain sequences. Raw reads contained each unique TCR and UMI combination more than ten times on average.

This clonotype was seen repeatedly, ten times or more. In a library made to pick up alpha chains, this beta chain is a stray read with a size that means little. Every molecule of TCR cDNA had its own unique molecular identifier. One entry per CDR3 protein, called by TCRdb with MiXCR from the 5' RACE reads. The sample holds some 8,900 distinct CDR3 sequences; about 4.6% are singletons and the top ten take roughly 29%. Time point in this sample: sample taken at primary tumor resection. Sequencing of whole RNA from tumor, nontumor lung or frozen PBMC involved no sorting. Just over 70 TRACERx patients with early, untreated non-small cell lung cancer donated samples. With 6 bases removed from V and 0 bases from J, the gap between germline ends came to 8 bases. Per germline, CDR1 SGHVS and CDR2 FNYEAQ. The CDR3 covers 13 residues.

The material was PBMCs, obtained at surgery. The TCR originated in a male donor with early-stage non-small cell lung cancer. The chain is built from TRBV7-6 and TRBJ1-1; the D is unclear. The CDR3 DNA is TGTGCCAGCAGAGACAACATGAACACTGAAGCTTTCTTT. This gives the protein CASRDNMNTEAFF. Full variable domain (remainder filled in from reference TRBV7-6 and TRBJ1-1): GAGVSQSPRYKVTKRGQDVALRCDPISGHVSLYWYRQALGQGPEFLTYFNYEAQQDKSGLPNDRFSAERPEGSISTLTIQRTEQRDSAMYRCASRDNMNTEAFFGQGTRLTVV.